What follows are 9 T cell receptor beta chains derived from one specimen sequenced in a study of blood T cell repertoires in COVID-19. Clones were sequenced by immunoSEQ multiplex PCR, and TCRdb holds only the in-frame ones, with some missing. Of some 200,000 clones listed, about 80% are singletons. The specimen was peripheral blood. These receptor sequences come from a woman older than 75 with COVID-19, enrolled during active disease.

The chain's CDR3 is CSIPRGVQFF. Written as DNA, the CDR3 is TGCAGCATACCCCGGGGGGTGCAGTTCTTC. The chain links TRBV20-1 to TRBJ2-1; 7 bases align to TRBD2. Germline CDR1 reads DFQATT; CDR2 reads SNEGSKA (reference sequence). This CDR3 is 10 amino acids long.

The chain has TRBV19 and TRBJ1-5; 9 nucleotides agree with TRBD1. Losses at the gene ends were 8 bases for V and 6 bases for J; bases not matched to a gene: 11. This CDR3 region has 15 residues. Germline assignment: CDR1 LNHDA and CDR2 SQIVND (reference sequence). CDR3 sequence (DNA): TGTGCCAGTGCCGTGGTACAGGGGGCTTTTCAGCCCCAGCATTTT. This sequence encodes CASAVVQGAFQPQHF. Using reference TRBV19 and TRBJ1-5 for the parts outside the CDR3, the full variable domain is DGGITQSPKYLFRKEGQNVTLSCEQNLNHDAMYWYRQDPGQGLRLIYYSQIVNDFQKGDIAEGYSVSREKKESFPLTVTSAQKNPTAFYLCASAVVQGAFQPQHFGDGTRLSIL.

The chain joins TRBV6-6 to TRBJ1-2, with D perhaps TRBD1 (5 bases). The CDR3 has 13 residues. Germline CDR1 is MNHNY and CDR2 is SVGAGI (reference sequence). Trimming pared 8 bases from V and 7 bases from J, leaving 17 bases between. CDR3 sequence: CASQAGGGGGYTF. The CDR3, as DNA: TGTGCCAGCCAGGCAGGAGGCGGGGGTGGCTACACCTTC.

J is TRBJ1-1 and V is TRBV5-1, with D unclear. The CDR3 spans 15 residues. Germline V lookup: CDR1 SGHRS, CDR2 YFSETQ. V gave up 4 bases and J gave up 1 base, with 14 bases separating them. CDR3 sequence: CASSPLTDSNTEAFF. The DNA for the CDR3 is TGCGCCAGCAGCCCCCTCACGGACTCGAACACTGAAGCTTTCTTT.

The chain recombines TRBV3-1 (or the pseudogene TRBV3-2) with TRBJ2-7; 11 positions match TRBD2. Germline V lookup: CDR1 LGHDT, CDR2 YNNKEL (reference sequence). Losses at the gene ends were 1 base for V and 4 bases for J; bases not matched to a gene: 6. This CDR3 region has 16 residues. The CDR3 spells CASSQGGLAAPYEQYF. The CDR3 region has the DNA TGTGCCAGCAGCCAAGGGGGACTAGCGGCTCCTTACGAGCAGTACTTC.

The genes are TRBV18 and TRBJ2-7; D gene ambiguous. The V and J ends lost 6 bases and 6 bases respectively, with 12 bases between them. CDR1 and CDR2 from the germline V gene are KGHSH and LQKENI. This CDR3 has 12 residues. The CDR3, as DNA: TGTGCCAGCTCCGGCCAGGATCCCGAGCAGTACTTC. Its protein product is CASSGQDPEQYF.

CDR3 amino acids: CASSQEGAWDTEAFF. The CDR3 DNA follows: TGCGCCAGCAGCCAAGAGGGGGCCTGGGACACTGAAGCTTTCTTT. V is TRBV4-1 and J is TRBJ1-1, with D maybe TRBD1 (6 bases). The V gene's germline CDR1 is MGHRA and CDR2 YSYEKL. The germline V and J ends were trimmed by 0 bases and 3 bases, with 11 bases remaining between them. The CDR3 runs to 15 residues.

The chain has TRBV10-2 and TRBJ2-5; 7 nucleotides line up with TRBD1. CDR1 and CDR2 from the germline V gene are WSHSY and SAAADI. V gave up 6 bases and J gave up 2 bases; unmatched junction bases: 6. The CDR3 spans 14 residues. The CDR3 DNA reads TGCGCCAGCAGAGGACAGGCCGCGCAAGAGACCCAGTACTTC. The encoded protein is CASRGQAAQETQYF.

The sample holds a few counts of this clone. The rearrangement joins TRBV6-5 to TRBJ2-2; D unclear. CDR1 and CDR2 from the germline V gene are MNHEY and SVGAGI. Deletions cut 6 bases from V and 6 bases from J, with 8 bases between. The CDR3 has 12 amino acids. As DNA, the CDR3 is TGTGCCAGCAGCATTCCCCCCGGGGAGCTGTTTTTT. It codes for CASSIPPGELFF.